This TCR beta chain derives from a study of blood T cell repertoires in COVID-19. The table came from immunoSEQ multiplex PCR; TCRdb's copy has only in-frame clones and leaves some out. Here the sample spans around 330,000 clones, approximately 88% being singletons. The length of the CDR3 is 15 residues. Germline V gene lookup returns CDR1 MGHDK and CDR2 SYGVNS. V lost 3 bases, J lost 3 bases, and 1 base stayed unmatched. The V call is TRBV25-1, the J call TRBJ2-1; 11 nucleotides align to TRBD2. Sequenced input: PBMCs or T cells enriched from blood (not recorded which). This clonotype originated in a woman younger than 35 who had recovered from COVID-19. The CDR3 DNA sequence: TGTGCCAGCAGTGACACTAGCGGGAGCTACAATGAGCAGTTCTTC. Encoded protein: CASSDTSGSYNEQFF.